The 18 T cell receptor beta chains below come from one sample, sequenced in a study of response to subunit inactivated influenza vaccine. TCRdb re-called the RT-PCR reads through MiXCR, storing one row per CDR3 protein. Of around 320,000 distinct CDR3 sequences listed, about 20% are singletons. The sequenced sample was PBMCs from blood, obtained 21 months after vaccination. The origin of the receptors is a man aged 50 to 75 who received an inactivated influenza vaccine.

The chain recombines TRBV6-5 with TRBJ1-1; D not resolved. The CDR3 extends over 13 amino acids. Germline V lookup: CDR1 MNHEY, CDR2 SVGAGI. The V and J ends lost 2 bases and 6 bases respectively, with 10 bases between them. CDR3 loop: CASSYEEAAEAFF. The CDR3 bases are TGTGCCAGCAGTTACGAGGAGGCCGCTGAAGCTTTCTTT.

This clonotype was seen a handful of times. This chain connects TRBV5-6 to TRBJ1-4; 8 bases are shared with TRBD1. The CDR3 spans 15 residues. Germline V gives CDR1 SGHDT, CDR2 YYEEEE. J lost 4 bases, V lost 4 bases, and 6 bases had no gene match. The CDR3 nucleotides are TGTGCCAGCAGCACACAGGGGGGTTATAATGAAAAACTGTTTTTT. Protein: CASSTQGGYNEKLFF.

This clonotype was recorded a few times. The chain carries TRBV15 and TRBJ2-2, with unresolved D. In germline, CDR1 is LNHNV, CDR2 YYDKDF (reference sequence). V was cut by 3 bases and J by 4 bases, with 9 bases left in between. This CDR3 spans 14 amino acids. CDR3 region: CATSSLSSTGELFF. The CDR3 DNA reads as TGTGCCACCAGCAGCTTATCAAGCACCGGGGAGCTGTTTTTT.

The sample holds a few counts of this clonotype. The chain uses TRBV12-3 or TRBV12-4 and TRBJ1-2; maybe TRBD1 (5 bases). The CDR3 extends over 13 amino acids. V was shortened by 0 bases and J by 7 bases, with 9 bases between the two germline ends. The CDR3 reads CASSLAGDSGYTF. CDR3 DNA sequence: TGTGCCAGCAGTTTAGCAGGGGATAGTGGCTACACCTTC.

The chain is built from TRBV12-3 or TRBV12-4 and TRBJ1-4; tentative D call: TRBD1 (5 bases). The V end lost 7 bases, the J end lost 8 bases, and 14 bases lay between the germline ends. The CDR3 runs 13 residues. This chain's CDR3 is CASTSRGGEKLFF. Written as DNA, the CDR3 is TGTGCCAGCACCTCGAGGGGAGGGGAAAAACTGTTTTTT.

There are a few counts of this clonotype. The chain recombines TRBV7-2 with TRBJ1-2; D perhaps matches TRBD1 (6 bases). Germline V gene lookup returns CDR1 SGHTA and CDR2 FQGNSA. V lost 3 bases, J lost 7 bases, and 18 bases lay in between. This CDR3 is built from 15 residues. The CDR3 loop reads CASSFRAGELGGYTF. The CDR3 nucleotides read TGTGCCAGCAGCTTCCGGGCAGGGGAATTGGGTGGCTACACCTTC.

The CDR3 region has the DNA TGTGCCAGCAGTCACACCACCCTTAGCGGGAGCTCCTACGAGCAGTACTTC. Translated: CASSHTTLSGSSYEQYF. The chain carries TRBV28 and TRBJ2-7; TRBD2 agrees at 9 bases. Germline V gene sequence: CDR1 MDHEN, CDR2 SYDVKM. V dropped 5 bases and J dropped 0; count of bases not matched to a gene: 11. This CDR3 is built from 17 residues.

About this clonotype: Compared with germline, one end of the junction differs, possibly owing to a read error. The chain links TRBV7-7 to TRBJ2-3, with a weak D call TRBD1 (5 bases). The CDR3 runs 16 residues. Germline V gene sequence: CDR1 SSHAT, CDR2 FNYEAQ (reference sequence). The CDR3, as DNA: TGTGCTAGCAGCCACACTCAGGGCCCTAGCACAGATACGCAGTATTTT. Its protein product is CASSHTQGPSTDTQYF.

This chain connects TRBV5-1 to TRBJ2-1; D gene uncertain. The ends were cut back, 1 base at V and 1 base at J, with 6 bases in the middle. Germline V gives CDR1 SGHRS, CDR2 YFSETQ. The CDR3 has 14 residues. CDR3 loop: CASSLLRSYNEQFF. The CDR3 DNA sequence: TGCGCCAGCAGCTTGTTGCGGTCCTACAATGAGCAGTTCTTC. The full variable domain, completed using reference TRBV5-1 and TRBJ2-1, is KAGVTQTPRYLIKTRGQQVTLSCSPISGHRSVSWYQQTPGQGLQFLFEYFSETQRNKGNFPGRFSGRQFSNSRSEMNVSTLELGDSALYLCASSLLRSYNEQFFGPGTRLTVL.

V is TRBV20-1 and J is TRBJ2-1; D gene unclear. This CDR3 region has 11 residues. Germline CDR1 is DFQATT and CDR2 is SNEGSKA (reference sequence). The V and J ends lost 6 bases and 8 bases respectively, with 11 bases between them. CDR3 region: CSAYRPDEQFF. The CDR3 coding sequence is TGCAGTGCCTATAGACCGGATGAGCAGTTCTTC.

The sample holds a few counts of this clonotype. The chain carries TRBV5-5 and TRBJ1-1; 7 bases agree with TRBD1. The CDR3 is 15 residues long. The germline V gene encodes CDR1 SGHKS and CDR2 YYEKEE (reference sequence). The CDR3 coding sequence is TGTGCTGCCGGGCAGGGGGTAATCCGGAACACTGAAGCTTTCTTT. It codes for CAAGQGVIRNTEAFF.

The sample holds many counts of this clonotype. The chain recombines TRBV7-9 with TRBJ1-2, with TRBD1 identical over 11 bases. The CDR3 has 14 residues. J lost 10 bases, V lost 5 bases, and 9 bases had no gene match. The germline CDR1 and CDR2 sequences are SEHNR and FQNEAQ (reference sequence). The CDR3 region is CASSENGQGADYTF. The CDR3 coding sequence is TGTGCCAGCAGCGAAAACGGACAGGGGGCTGACTACACCTTC.

This clonotype was counted many times. The chain combines TRBV9 with TRBJ2-1; TRBD1 aligns across 7 bases. Trimming cost V 4 bases and J 4 bases; bases outside gene matches: 8. The V gene's germline CDR1 is SGDLS and CDR2 YYNGEE. The CDR3 is 15 amino acids. The CDR3 here is CASSTRQGSYNEQFF. CDR3 nucleotide sequence: TGTGCCAGCAGCACCAGACAGGGATCTTACAATGAGCAGTTCTTC.

This clonotype came up a few times. The chain links TRBV5-1 to TRBJ1-2; 7 bases fit TRBD1. The CDR3 length is 14 residues. Per germline, CDR1 SGHRS and CDR2 YFSETQ. Trimming cost V 0 bases and J 4 bases; bases outside gene matches: 3. CDR3 loop: CASSLEGDSYGYTF. The CDR3 bases are TGCGCCAGCAGCTTGGAGGGGGACAGCTATGGCTACACCTTC.

This chain connects TRBV14 to TRBJ2-3, with 9 nucleotides matching TRBD2. J gave up 6 bases and V 3 bases, and 7 bases lay outside the gene matches. This CDR3 is built from 15 residues. The germline V gene has CDR1 SGHDN and CDR2 FVKESK. The CDR3 bases are TGTGCCAGCAGCCAGACTAGCGGACTCTGGGATACGCAGTATTTT. It encodes CASSQTSGLWDTQYF.

The chain is built from TRBV20-1 and TRBJ1-5; no reliable D call. The CDR3 contains 14 residues. In germline, CDR1 is DFQATT, CDR2 SNEGSKA (reference sequence). Trimming shortened V by 0 bases and J by 0 bases, and 6 bases separated the two germline ends. The CDR3 DNA reads TGCAGTGCTAGAGAAGTCCGTAGCAATCAGCCCCAGCATTTT. It specifies CSAREVRSNQPQHF.

V and J are TRBV5-1 and TRBJ1-1; D is uncertain. Trimming removed 2 bases at V and 3 bases at J, with 8 bases between. CDR1 is SGHRS and CDR2 is YFSETQ in the germline V gene. The CDR3 totals 13 residues. CDR3 region: CASSFSDYTEAFF. In DNA form, the CDR3 reads TGCGCCAGCAGCTTTTCGGACTACACTGAAGCTTTCTTT. The full variable domain, completed using reference TRBV5-1 and TRBJ1-1, is KAGVTQTPRYLIKTRGQQVTLSCSPISGHRSVSWYQQTPGQGLQFLFEYFSETQRNKGNFPGRFSGRQFSNSRSEMNVSTLELGDSALYLCASSFSDYTEAFFGQGTRLTVV.

This chain uses TRBV5-1 with TRBJ2-5; D is perhaps TRBD1 (6 bases). V was clipped by 0 bases and J by 5 bases, with 20 bases between them. Germline V CDR1 and CDR2: SGHRS, YFSETQ. The CDR3 runs 17 residues. CDR3 sequence reads: CASSLGTGLIKRETQYF. CDR3 DNA: TGCGCCAGCAGCTTGGGCACAGGGCTTATCAAGAGGGAGACCCAGTACTTC.